This T cell receptor (beta chain) was captured in a study of T cell responses to AZD1222 COVID-19 vaccine. Whole-study results and caveats: Spike-specific TCR breadth and depth went up after people got two AZD1222 doses. White British ancestry dominated among donors, who included more females, and clonal diversity was possibly underestimated. At baseline, seropositivity was found in only a handful of AZD1222 recipients. Distributed over spike, vaccine-associated CD4 TCRs predominated at 160-218 and 743-854.

V was cut by 3 bases and J by 5 bases, with 11 bases left in between. This CDR3 region has 13 residues. The germline CDR1 and CDR2 sequences are SNHLY and FYNNEI. This table comes from immunoSEQ multiplex PCR, and its TCRdb copy is limited to in-frame clones, with some not included. Of some 40,000 clones in the sample, 80% were seen once. A remark on this clone: What it recognizes is unknown.

This clonotype originated in an adult in good health. Sequenced here: peripheral blood, sampled on day 0 of AZD1222 vaccination. The chain is built from TRBV2 and TRBJ2-7; unclear D gene. The CDR3 spells CASSETGFNEQYF. CDR3 DNA sequence: TGTGCCAGCAGTGAGACCGGCTTCAACGAGCAGTACTTC.